These T cell receptor beta chains were read from a single sample in a study of T cell responses to AZD1222 COVID-19 vaccine. Sequencing used immunoSEQ multiplex PCR; TCRdb keeps in-frame clones, though not all of them. The data show 85,000 to 100,000 clones, roughly nine tenths seen once. The starting material was peripheral blood, obtained on day 0 of AZD1222 vaccination. These receptors were obtained from an adult in good health. The CDR3 runs from the conserved cysteine through the conserved F or W. The order of the fields is clone size, J gene, D gene, V gene, CDR3 DNA, CDR3 protein. The D gene is left open where the match is weak. Size tells how often a clone was seen (once, few, many) or the class of an expanded clone, and some rows leave it out.

-,TRBJ2-7,-,TRBV18,TGTGCCAGCTCCAACCTTGGGGGTGGAAGCTACGAGCAGTACTTC,CASSNLGGGSYEQYF
-,TRBJ2-1,TRBD2,TRBV5-8,TGTGCCAGCAGCTCGGGACTATCCAATGAGCAGTTCTTC,CASSSGLSNEQFF
-,TRBJ1-6,-,TRBV2,TGTGCCAGCAGTGTAGGAGGGGATCGGGTCTCACCCCTCCACTTT,CASSVGGDRVSPLHF
-,TRBJ2-1,TRBD2,TRBV19,TGTGCCACCGTCTCGCCTCGCGGGGGGAGTGATGAGCAGTTCTTC,CATVSPRGGSDEQFF
-,TRBJ2-1,-,TRBV14,TGTGCCAGCAGCCAACTCCTCGGGACTCTCGGGGGTGAGCAGTTCTTC,CASSQLLGTLGGEQFF
-,TRBJ2-1,-,TRBV5-5,TGTGCCAGCAGCTTGTGGGGGCCGGGACGATGGGACAATGAGCAGTTCTTC,CASSLWGPGRWDNEQFF
-,TRBJ1-6,-,TRBV19,TGTGCCAGTAGTATATCCGGGAATTCACCCCTCCACTTT,CASSISGNSPLHF
few,TRBJ1-1,-,TRBV5-5,TGTGCCAGCAGCTCGAGACAGACGAACACTGAAGCTTTCTTT,CASSSRQTNTEAFF
-,TRBJ2-1,-,TRBV4-2,TGTGCCAGCAGCCAAGATGAAGCGGAAGCCTCCTACAATGAGCAGTTCTTC,CASSQDEAEASYNEQFF
-,TRBJ2-3,-,TRBV18,TGTGCCAGCTCACCAGTTAGCGAGCTACTCAGCACAGATACGCAGTATTTT,CASSPVSELLSTDTQYF
once,TRBJ2-1,TRBD2,TRBV2,TGTGCCAGCAGTGATACTAGCGCTTCATACAATGAGCAGTTCTTC,CASSDTSASYNEQFF
-,TRBJ1-2,TRBD1,TRBV7-2,TGTGCCAGCAGTTCTCGGAGACAGGGTCTCTATGGCTACACCTTC,CASSSRRQGLYGYTF
-,TRBJ2-3,-,TRBV5-5,TGTGCCAGCAGCCTCCGGGATCTATTCACAGATACGCAGTATTTT,CASSLRDLFTDTQYF
-,TRBJ1-5,-,TRBV5-4,TGTGCCAGCAGCTGCGTGCAGGGGAGTCAGCCCCAGCATTTT,CASSCVQGSQPQHF
-,TRBJ1-2,-,TRBV14,TGTGCCAGCGCTGGGGGGATTTATGGCTACACCTTC,CASAGGIYGYTF
-,TRBJ1-5,-,TRBV5-4,TGTGCCAGCAGCTTATTGGATCAGCCCCAGCATTTT,CASSLLDQPQHF
-,TRBJ2-1,-,TRBV2,TGTGCCAGCAGTGAAGGTATGAGCAATGAGCAGTTCTTC,CASSEGMSNEQFF
-,TRBJ2-7,-,TRBV19,TGTGCCAGTAGTAGACGGGGAGGACGGGGCGAGCAGTACTTC,CASSRRGGRGEQYF
-,TRBJ1-1,TRBD1,TRBV18,TGTGCCAGCTCTAAGGACAGGTGGGCTGAAGCTTTCTTT,CASSKDRWAEAFF
-,TRBJ2-3,-,TRBV6-2/TRBV6-3,TGTGCCAGCAGTTACGGGAGAACTAGCACAGATACGCAGTATTTT,CASSYGRTSTDTQYF
-,TRBJ1-5,TRBD1,TRBV30,TGTGCCTGGAGCAGGGGGTCGAGGGAGCCCCAGCATTTT,CAWSRGSREPQHF
-,TRBJ1-5,-,TRBV5-6,TGTGCCAGCAGCACCAGGGTATCGCGCAATCAGCCCCAGCATTTT,CASSTRVSRNQPQHF
-,TRBJ1-1,-,TRBV10-3,TGTGCCATCAGAATGGAGGGGATAAACACTGAAGCTTTCTTT,CAIRMEGINTEAFF
-,TRBJ1-3,-,TRBV7-5,TGTGCCAGAAGCTCCCGGGACAGGGAGCCTGGAAACACCATATATTTT,CARSSRDREPGNTIYF
-,TRBJ1-4,-,TRBV28,TGTGCCAGCAGGCCGGGCGGAGCCCACGGACTGTTTTTT,CASRPGGAHGLFF
-,TRBJ1-2,-,TRBV19,TGTGCCAGTAGTATCCTAGGGGAAGACTATGGCTACACCTTC,CASSILGEDYGYTF
few,TRBJ2-7,TRBD1,TRBV5-4,TGTGCCAGCAGCCGAGGGGGACAGACTTCCTACGAGCAGTACTTC,CASSRGGQTSYEQYF
-,TRBJ2-1,-,TRBV7-9,TGTGCCAGCAGCTTAGAACTACCCAATGAGCAGTTCTTC,CASSLELPNEQFF
-,TRBJ1-3,TRBD1,TRBV5-8,TGTGCCAGCAGTTCTACAGGGGCCCCAACTGGAAACACCATATATTTT,CASSSTGAPTGNTIYF
-,TRBJ1-2,-,TRBV15,TGTGCCACCAGCAGAGCAAGAAGGGACTACACCTTC,CATSRARRDYTF
-,TRBJ1-2,-,TRBV4-1,TGCGCCAGCAGCCTCGGAGCTTTACTGGGAGGCTACACCTTC,CASSLGALLGGYTF
-,TRBJ2-7,-,TRBV4-2,TGTGCCAGCAGCCAAGAGTCAGTTCCTATGGAGCAGTACTTC,CASSQESVPMEQYF
-,TRBJ2-1,TRBD1,TRBV2,TGTGCCAGCAGTGATGACAGGGGCTATGAGCAGTTCTTC,CASSDDRGYEQFF
-,TRBJ1-5,-,TRBV19,TGTGCCAGTCGGCTAGGGGGTCAGCCCCAGCATTTT,CASRLGGQPQHF
-,TRBJ2-1,TRBD2,TRBV6-4,TGTGCCAGCAGTGACTCGACTAGCGGGAGCAATGAGCAGTTCTTC,CASSDSTSGSNEQFF
few,TRBJ2-3,-,TRBV28,TGTGCCAGCGAGGGTTCGGGGCAGTATTTT,CASEGSGQYF
once,TRBJ1-6,TRBD1,TRBV25-1,TGTGCCAGCATACAGGGGAACAATTCACCCCTCCACTTT,CASIQGNNSPLHF